One and the same sample provided the 23 T cell receptor beta chains below, sequenced in a study of blood T cell repertoires in COVID-19. Profiled with immunoSEQ multiplex PCR; TCRdb holds only in-frame clones, not every one. Counted here are 150,000 or so clones, more than 70% occurring once; the ten biggest clones make up 13% to 15%. The material sequenced was peripheral blood. The receptors originated from a man aged 18 to 29 with active or convalescent COVID-19.

The gene calls are TRBV7-2 and TRBJ2-2; 10 bases align to TRBD2. The CDR3 is 16 amino acids. Germline CDR1 is SGHTA and CDR2 is FQGNSA. J lost 1 base, V lost 5 bases, and 4 bases had no gene match. The CDR3: CASSPRTSGNTGELFF. The CDR3 DNA reads as TGTGCCAGCAGCCCACGGACTAGCGGGAACACCGGGGAGCTGTTTTTT. The full variable domain, completed using reference TRBV7-2 and TRBJ2-2, is GAGVSQSPSNKVTEKGKDVELRCDPISGHTALYWYRQSLGQGLEFLIYFQGNSAPDKSGLPSDRFSAERTGGSVSTLTIQRTQQEDSAVYLCASSPRTSGNTGELFFGEGSRLTVL.

The chain links TRBV7-2 to TRBJ2-7; 7 bases line up with TRBD2. Losses at the gene ends were 7 bases for V and 2 bases for J; bases not matched to a gene: 5. In germline, CDR1 is SGHTA, CDR2 FQGNSA. This CDR3 spans 13 amino acids. This CDR3 is CASTLGLAYEQYF. CDR3 sequence (DNA): TGTGCCAGCACGCTTGGACTAGCCTACGAGCAGTACTTC. Filled out from reference TRBV7-2 and TRBJ2-7, the complete variable domain reads GAGVSQSPSNKVTEKGKDVELRCDPISGHTALYWYRQSLGQGLEFLIYFQGNSAPDKSGLPSDRFSAERTGGSVSTLTIQRTQQEDSAVYLCASTLGLAYEQYFGPGTRLTVT.

The rearrangement joins TRBV19 to TRBJ1-3, with D possibly TRBD1 on 5 matching bases. The germline CDR1 and CDR2 sequences are LNHDA and SQIVND (reference sequence). The ends were cut back, 6 bases at V and 4 bases at J, with 19 bases in the middle. The CDR3 has 16 residues. The CDR3 reads CASSDGGTVAGNTIYF. The CDR3 nucleotides are TGTGCCAGTAGCGATGGAGGGACGGTTGCCGGAAACACCATATATTTT. Supplemented by reference TRBV19 and TRBJ1-3, the full variable domain reads DGGITQSPKYLFRKEGQNVTLSCEQNLNHDAMYWYRQDPGQGLRLIYYSQIVNDFQKGDIAEGYSVSREKKESFPLTVTSAQKNPTAFYLCASSDGGTVAGNTIYFGEGSWLTVV.

The chain combines TRBV18 with TRBJ1-2, with 10 bases identical to TRBD1. The CDR3 runs 14 residues. CDR1 is KGHSH and CDR2 is LQKENI in the germline V gene. J lost 7 bases, V lost 1 base, and 3 bases had no gene match. The CDR3 region is CASSPQDRGPGYTF. In nucleotides, the CDR3 is TGTGCCAGCTCACCACAAGACAGGGGGCCTGGCTACACCTTC.

This clone has just a few counts. V and J are TRBV7-2 and TRBJ2-1; weak D call: TRBD1 (6 bases). The ends were cut back, 2 bases at V and 9 bases at J, with 14 bases in the middle. CDR3 length: 14 amino acids. Germline loops: CDR1 SGHTA, CDR2 FQGNSA. CDR3 DNA sequence: TGTGCCAGCAGCTTAAGCAGGGGCGGTACTGAGCAGTTCTTC. Encoded protein: CASSLSRGGTEQFF.

The rearrangement joins TRBV6-1 to TRBJ1-5; no definite D call. Germline V CDR1 and CDR2: MNHNS, SASEGT. The CDR3 has 14 residues. V gave up 2 bases and J gave up 7 bases, with 12 bases separating them. CDR3 DNA: TGTGCCAGCAGTGAATTTGAGGAGGGACAGCCCCAGCATTTT. It encodes CASSEFEEGQPQHF.

The rearrangement uses TRBV2 and TRBJ2-7; 8 bases align to TRBD2. The CDR3 loop spans 12 amino acids. Trimming took 10 bases from V and 0 from J; bases not matched to a gene: 2. Germline V CDR1 and CDR2: SNHLY, FYNNEI. The CDR3 loop reads CAISGASYEQYF. CDR3 in DNA: TGTGCCATTAGCGGGGCCTCCTACGAGCAGTACTTC.

The chain uses TRBV27 and TRBJ2-3; 9 bases agree with TRBD2. The CDR3 consists of 18 residues. Germline CDR1 is MNHEY and CDR2 is SMNVEV (reference sequence). J lost 1 base, V lost 1 base, and 9 bases had no gene match. As DNA, the CDR3 is TGTGCCAGCAGTTTATATGCGGGAGGGCCTTCCGGCACAGATACGCAGTATTTT. It specifies CASSLYAGGPSGTDTQYF.

The chain recombines TRBV5-1 with TRBJ1-4; TRBD1 matches at 7 bases. Trimming at V came to 4 bases and at J to 3 bases, leaving 3 bases not matched to a gene. The CDR3 is made up of 14 amino acids. Germline V gene sequence: CDR1 SGHRS, CDR2 YFSETQ. Written as DNA, the CDR3 is TGCGCCAGCAGCCCAGGGGGGTCTAATGAAAAACTGTTTTTT. It translates to CASSPGGSNEKLFF.

The rearrangement links TRBV7-9 to TRBJ1-3; D is undetermined. Trimming took 3 bases from V and 0 from J, leaving 9 bases between them. CDR3 length: 15 residues. CDR1 and CDR2 from the germline V gene are SEHNR and FQNEAQ (reference sequence). The DNA of the CDR3 is TGTGCCAGCAGCTTGCGGATTTCCTCTGGAAACACCATATATTTT. Translated, it gives CASSLRISSGNTIYF.

The chain joins TRBV9 to TRBJ2-2; 10 nucleotides match TRBD2. V gave up 1 base and J gave up 4 bases; unmatched junction bases: 7. Per germline, CDR1 SGDLS and CDR2 YYNGEE. The CDR3 spans 17 residues. The CDR3 loop reads CASSVTLAGVGTGELFF. The DNA for the CDR3 is TGTGCCAGCAGCGTAACTCTAGCGGGAGTGGGCACCGGGGAGCTGTTTTTT.

The gene calls are TRBV18 and TRBJ2-3, with 11 bases that match TRBD2. With V trimmed by 3 bases and J by 4 bases, 6 bases remained unmatched. Germline CDR1 is KGHSH and CDR2 is LQKENI. The CDR3 spans 16 residues. CDR3 nucleotide sequence: TGTGCCAGCTCACCGACGACTAGCGGGGTCGCAGATACGCAGTATTTT. This gives the protein CASSPTTSGVADTQYF.

The chain carries TRBV7-9 and TRBJ2-1; 10 positions match TRBD1. The V segment lost 5 bases and the J segment 5 bases; nucleotides outside the gene matches: 3. The germline gives CDR1 SEHNR, CDR2 FQNEAQ (reference sequence). The CDR3 is 14 residues long. CDR3 bases: TGTGCCAGCAGCCCCGGGACAGGGGACAATGAGCAGTTCTTC. Translated: CASSPGTGDNEQFF.

This clone was picked up a small number of times. This chain joins TRBV4-2 and TRBJ2-7, with a possible D match to TRBD2 (6 bases). Trimming took 4 bases from V and 4 from J, leaving 17 bases between them. The CDR3 is made up of 15 amino acids. The V gene's germline CDR1 is LGHNA and CDR2 YNFKEQ. The CDR3 sequence is CASSLRSAREYEQYF. The CDR3 DNA reads TGTGCCAGCAGCCTAAGATCAGCCCGGGAGTACGAGCAGTACTTC.

The V gene is TRBV10-2, the J gene TRBJ1-4; 7 bases fit TRBD1. This CDR3 has 14 amino acids. V lost 3 bases to trimming and J lost 7 bases; unmatched junction nucleotides: 5. From germline, CDR1 is WSHSY and CDR2 SAAADI. The DNA of the CDR3 is TGCGCCAGCAGTGAAGGGACAGAGGGTGAAAAACTGTTTTTT. Protein product: CASSEGTEGEKLFF.

The chain couples TRBV15 to TRBJ2-3, with TRBD2 identical over 8 bases. The CDR3 totals 17 residues. V lost 0 bases and J lost 6; bases outside the gene matches: 11. Germline loops: CDR1 LNHNV, CDR2 YYDKDF (reference sequence). CDR3 loop: CATSRDLAGGTIDTQYF. CDR3 sequence (DNA): TGTGCCACCAGCAGAGATTTGGCGGGGGGCACTATCGATACGCAGTATTTT.

The chain joins TRBV6-5 to TRBJ1-3; 11 positions match TRBD1. The length of the CDR3 is 16 residues. The germline V gene encodes CDR1 MNHEY and CDR2 SVGAGI. V trimming: 4 bases; J trimming: 5 bases; junction bases outside the gene matches: 7. CDR3 nucleotide sequence: TGTGCCAGCAGTTCCGGGACAGGGGGTTCCAGAAACACCATATATTTT. Its translation is CASSSGTGGSRNTIYF.

The V and J genes are TRBV24-1 and TRBJ2-3; 16 bases agree with TRBD2. The CDR3 is 18 amino acids. V lost 3 bases, J lost 2 bases, and 4 bases stayed unmatched. Germline V lookup: CDR1 KGHDR, CDR2 SFDVKD. The CDR3 spells CATSDQGLAGGATDTQYF. For the CDR3, the DNA is TGTGCCACCAGTGATCAGGGACTAGCGGGAGGGGCCACAGATACGCAGTATTTT.

V gene TRBV28 combines with J gene TRBJ1-3; possible D gene TRBD1, 6 bases. CDR1 and CDR2 from the germline V gene are MDHEN and SYDVKM. CDR3 length: 16 residues. The V end was cut by 6 bases, the J end by 2 bases, with 17 bases between. The CDR3 region is CASSPYYRVTGNTIYF. The CDR3 DNA reads TGTGCCAGCAGCCCCTATTACAGGGTGACTGGAAACACCATATATTTT.

The chain has TRBV19 and TRBJ1-5; maybe TRBD1 (6 bases). V was cut by 1 base and J by 5 bases, with 15 bases left in between. Germline V gene sequence: CDR1 LNHDA, CDR2 SQIVND (reference sequence). The CDR3 covers 16 residues. CDR3 residues: CASSIGLYRADQPQHF. The CDR3 bases are TGTGCCAGTAGTATAGGTCTGTACAGGGCCGATCAGCCCCAGCATTTT.

Only one count was recorded for this clone. This chain uses TRBV11-2 with TRBJ1-4, with D possibly matching TRBD1 (5 bases). There are 14 residues in the CDR3. The V gene's germline CDR1 is SGHAT and CDR2 FQNNGV. V was clipped by 4 bases and J by 4 bases, with 10 bases between them. Here the CDR3 DNA reads TGTGCCAGCAGCTACGCAGGGTATAATGAAAAACTGTTTTTT. Its translation: CASSYAGYNEKLFF.

The chain carries TRBV19 and TRBJ1-5; a weak D match, TRBD1 (6 bases). The CDR3 is made up of 15 amino acids. Per the germline V gene, CDR1 is LNHDA and CDR2 is SQIVND (reference sequence). Trimming left V 5 bases short and J 2 bases short, with 13 bases between. The CDR3 bases are TGTGCCAGTAGTTACAGGGACGCGGGCAATCAGCCCCAGCATTTT. The encoded protein is CASSYRDAGNQPQHF.

This clone has more than one count but fewer than ten. This rearrangement joins TRBV28 to TRBJ1-3; 9 bases match TRBD1. CDR3 length: 16 residues. Looked up from germline, CDR1 is MDHEN and CDR2 is SYDVKM. The trim removed 7 bases at V and 4 bases at J, leaving 11 bases unmatched. In DNA form, the CDR3 reads TGTGCCAGCACCGTCAGGGGGACAGGGTGGGGAAACACCATATATTTT. Residues: CASTVRGTGWGNTIYF.